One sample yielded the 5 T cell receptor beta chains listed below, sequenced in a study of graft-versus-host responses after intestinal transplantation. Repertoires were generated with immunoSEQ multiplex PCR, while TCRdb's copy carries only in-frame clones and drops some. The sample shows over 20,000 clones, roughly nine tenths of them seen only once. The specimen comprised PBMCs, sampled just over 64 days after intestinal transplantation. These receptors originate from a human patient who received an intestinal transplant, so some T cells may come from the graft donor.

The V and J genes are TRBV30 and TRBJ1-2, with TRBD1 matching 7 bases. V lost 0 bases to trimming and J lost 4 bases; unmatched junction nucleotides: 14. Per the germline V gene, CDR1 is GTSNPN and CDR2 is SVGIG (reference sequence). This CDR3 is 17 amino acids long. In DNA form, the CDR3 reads TGTGCCTGGAGTGTACCACCAGGGGGTTTGAATGGCTATGGCTACACCTTC. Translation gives CAWSVPPGGLNGYGYTF.

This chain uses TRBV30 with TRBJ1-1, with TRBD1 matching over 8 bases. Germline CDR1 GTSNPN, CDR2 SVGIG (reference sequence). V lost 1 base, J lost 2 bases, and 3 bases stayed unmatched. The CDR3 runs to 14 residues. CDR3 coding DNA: TGTGCCTGGAGTGAGGCAGGGGGCAACACTGAAGCTTTCTTT. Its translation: CAWSEAGGNTEAFF. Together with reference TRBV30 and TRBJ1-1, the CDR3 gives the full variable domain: SQTIHQWPATLVQPVGSPLSLECTVEGTSNPNLYWYRQAAGRGLQLLFYSVGIGQISSEVPQNLSASRPQDRQFILSSKKLLLSDSGFYLCAWSEAGGNTEAFFGQGTRLTVV.

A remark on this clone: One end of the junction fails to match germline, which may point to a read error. CDR3 DNA sequence: TGTGCCAGCAGCTTCGACAGGGGTGACAATCAGCCCCGGCATTTT. This sequence encodes CASSFDRGDNQPRHF. The chain employs TRBV5-8 and TRBJ1-5, with 8 nucleotides matching TRBD1. The CDR3 spans 15 residues. CDR1 is SGHTS, CDR2 YDEGEE, per germline. The full variable domain, rest sourced from reference TRBV5-8 and TRBJ1-5, is EAGVTQSPTHLIKTRGQQATLRCSPISGHTSVYWYQQALGLGLQFLLWYDEGEERNRGNFPPRFSGRQFPNYSSELNVNALELEDSALYLCASSFDRGDNQPRHFGDGTRLSIL.

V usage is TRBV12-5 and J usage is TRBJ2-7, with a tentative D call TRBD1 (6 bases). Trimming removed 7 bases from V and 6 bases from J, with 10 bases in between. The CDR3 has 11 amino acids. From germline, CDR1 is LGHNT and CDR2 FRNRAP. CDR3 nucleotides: TGTGCTAGTGTCATGGGGGCCGAGCAGTACTTC. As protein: CASVMGAEQYF. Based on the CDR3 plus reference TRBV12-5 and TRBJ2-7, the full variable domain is DARVTQTPRHKVTEMGQEVTMRCQPILGHNTVFWYRQTMMQGLELLAYFRNRAPLDDSGMPKDRFSAEMPDATLATLKIQPSEPRDSAVYFCASVMGAEQYFGPGTRLTVT.

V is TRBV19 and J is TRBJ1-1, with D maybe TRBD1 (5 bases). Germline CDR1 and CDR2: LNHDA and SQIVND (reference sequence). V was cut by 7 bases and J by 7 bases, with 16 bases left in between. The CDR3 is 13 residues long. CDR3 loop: CASTQWDGFEAFF. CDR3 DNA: TGTGCCAGTACCCAATGGGACGGGTTTGAAGCTTTCTTT.